A single sample gave rise to the 2 T cell receptor beta chains below, sequenced in a study of CD8 T cells in Susac syndrome. After extraction with the RNeasy kit, about 0.5 to 1 ug of the RNA was reverse transcribed using random hexamers. One entry per CDR3 protein, called by TCRdb with MiXCR from the immunoSEQ multiplex PCR reads. The table shows under 200,000 distinct CDR3 sequences, with approximately 95% occurring only once. Sequencing was performed on CD8+ T cells from PBMCs. These receptors were collected from a human donor with Susac syndrome.

The chain recombines TRBV4-2 with TRBJ2-7; D might be TRBD2 (5 bases). The CDR3 spans 17 residues. V gave up 4 bases and J gave up 3 bases, with 22 bases separating them. Germline V gene sequence: CDR1 LGHNA, CDR2 YNFKEQ. DNA for the CDR3: TGTGCCAGCAGCCCCCAGCGCAGCGGACCTAATTTCTACGAGCAGTACTTC. It encodes CASSPQRSGPNFYEQYF.

The chain links TRBV7-9 to TRBJ2-7; a weak D match, TRBD2 (5 bases). Germline V lookup: CDR1 SEHNR, CDR2 FQNEAQ (reference sequence). The CDR3 is 13 amino acids. Trimming took off 5 bases at V and 5 bases at J, with 13 bases between the two ends. The CDR3 here is CASSPSWGDEQYF. The DNA of the CDR3 is TGTGCCAGCAGCCCGAGTTGGGGAGACGAGCAGTACTTC.